Below are 10 T cell receptor beta chains sequenced from a single sample in a study of shared clonotypes between healthy human individuals. Repertoires were generated with immunoSEQ multiplex PCR, while TCRdb's copy carries only in-frame clones and drops some. Among around 690,000 clones listed, 80% to 95% were seen once. The sequenced material came from memory CD8+ T cells from PBMCs. Subset given: CD45RO+ cells pooled with CCR7-negative TemRA cells. The receptor set was obtained from a man aged 18 to 29 in good health. Some clones in this sample may be carry-over from other donors' samples.

The chain employs TRBV7-8 and TRBJ2-7; no reliable D call. CDR3 length: 15 residues. Trimming left V 1 base short and J 3 bases short, with 13 bases between. Germline V gene sequence: CDR1 SGHVS, CDR2 FQNEAQ. This CDR3 is CASSLEGRPVYEQYF. The CDR3 region has the DNA TGTGCCAGCAGCTTAGAAGGAAGACCCGTCTACGAGCAGTACTTC.

This chain connects TRBV13 to TRBJ2-3; perhaps TRBD1 as D (6 bases). Germline V gene sequence: CDR1 PRHDT, CDR2 FYEKMQ (reference sequence). V was trimmed by 5 bases and J by 1 base, leaving 13 bases between them. This CDR3 contains 15 residues. This CDR3 is CASSRTGSGTDTQYF. CDR3 bases: TGTGCCAGCAGCCGTACAGGGAGTGGCACAGATACGCAGTATTTT.

The DNA for the CDR3 is TGTGCCAGCAGCTTAGGGGCGGGAGGGACGATCACCGGGGAGCTGTTTTTT. The encoded protein is CASSLGAGGTITGELFF. V is TRBV11-2 and J is TRBJ2-2; 9 nucleotides agree with TRBD2. The germline gives CDR1 SGHAT, CDR2 FQNNGV. With V trimmed by 1 base and J by 4 bases, 7 bases remained unmatched. This CDR3 is built from 17 residues.

The chain joins TRBV5-1 to TRBJ2-5; D unclear. The better agreement between TRBJ2-7 and the DNA end casts doubt on the J call. Germline V gene data show CDR1 as SGHRS and CDR2 as YFSETQ. The length of the CDR3 is 11 residues. The CDR3 region has the DNA TGCGCCAGCAGCTTGGGGGGCGAGCAGTACTTC. Translation: CASSLGGEQYF.

The chain carries TRBV14 and TRBJ1-2; 7 bases align to TRBD1. Trimming at V came to 0 bases and at J to 8 bases, leaving 3 bases not matched to a gene. Per germline, CDR1 SGHDN and CDR2 FVKESK. This CDR3 has 13 residues. CDR3 DNA: TGTGCCAGCAGCCAAGATACAGGGGAGGGCTACACCTTC. It is translated as CASSQDTGEGYTF.

This clone was observed many times. This chain joins TRBV15 and TRBJ1-5; possible D gene TRBD1, 5 bases. CDR1 and CDR2 (germline): LNHNV, YYDKDF (reference sequence). V was cut by 0 bases and J by 6 bases, with 18 bases left in between. This CDR3 has 17 residues. CDR3: CATSRDRGTGGSQPQHF. The CDR3 DNA reads as TGTGCCACCAGCAGAGATCGGGGGACGGGGGGAAGTCAGCCCCAGCATTTT.

The chain links TRBV25-1 to TRBJ1-3; perhaps TRBD1 as D (5 bases). CDR3 length: 18 residues. V was shortened by 4 bases and J by 2 bases, with 21 bases between the two germline ends. Germline CDR1 is MGHDK and CDR2 is SYGVNS. CDR3: CASSGLGQGQFPGNTIYF. As DNA, the CDR3 is TGTGCCAGCAGTGGATTAGGCCAGGGCCAGTTCCCTGGAAACACCATATATTTT.

This clone was observed a handful of times. V usage is TRBV6-1 and J usage is TRBJ2-7; D is ambiguous. The germline V and J ends were trimmed by 4 bases and 3 bases, with 19 bases remaining between them. The CDR3 is made up of 16 amino acids. Germline V gene sequence: CDR1 MNHNS, CDR2 SASEGT. CDR3 sequence: CASSGSLNSVNYEQYF. For the CDR3, the DNA is TGTGCCAGCAGTGGATCATTGAACAGTGTGAACTACGAGCAGTACTTC.

The chain recombines TRBV5-1 with TRBJ2-1, with D perhaps given as TRBD1 or TRBD2 (5 bases each). CDR3 length: 14 residues. The germline CDR1 and CDR2 sequences are SGHRS and YFSETQ. Deletions cut 4 bases from V and 7 bases from J, with 15 bases between. The CDR3 coding sequence is TGCGCCAGCAGCGGCTGGGACGGCAAGAATGAGCAGTTCTTC. It codes for CASSGWDGKNEQFF.

The chain couples TRBV7-8 to TRBJ2-5, with D unresolved. The ends were cut back, 7 bases at V and 3 bases at J, with 9 bases in the middle. This CDR3 is built from 12 residues. CDR1 is SGHVS and CDR2 is FQNEAQ in the germline V gene. This CDR3 is CASNDAEETQYF. The CDR3 DNA reads TGTGCCAGCAACGACGCAGAAGAGACCCAGTACTTC.